This TCR beta chain derives from a study of T-cell memory formation after mild COVID-19. Study findings and constraints: The main location of contracting CD4+ clones was CM and EM, and that of contracting CD8+ clones was EMRA.

Unmatched junction bases numbered 7, after V lost 5 bases and J lost 4 bases. This CDR3 contains 15 residues. The germline V gene has CDR1 SEHNR and CDR2 FQNEAQ (reference sequence). 5'RACE with constant-segment primers yielded barcoded, UMI-tagged TCR alpha and TCR beta cDNA libraries. TCRdb re-called the 5' RACE reads through MiXCR, storing one row per CDR3 protein. The table includes 500,000 to 600,000 distinct CDR3 sequences, roughly 18% detected once. As concerns this clonotype: The antigen is undetermined.

This chain joins TRBV7-9 and TRBJ1-2; 10 nucleotides agree with TRBD1. The source of this sequence is an adult woman who had mild COVID-19 (a few samples of this study predate the infection). Cell type and time point are not known. The sequenced sample was PBMCs or a T cell subset sorted from them (not recorded which). The DNA for the CDR3 is TGTGCCAGCAGCCCCCAGGGACAGGGGACCTATGGCTACACCTTC. As protein: CASSPQGQGTYGYTF.